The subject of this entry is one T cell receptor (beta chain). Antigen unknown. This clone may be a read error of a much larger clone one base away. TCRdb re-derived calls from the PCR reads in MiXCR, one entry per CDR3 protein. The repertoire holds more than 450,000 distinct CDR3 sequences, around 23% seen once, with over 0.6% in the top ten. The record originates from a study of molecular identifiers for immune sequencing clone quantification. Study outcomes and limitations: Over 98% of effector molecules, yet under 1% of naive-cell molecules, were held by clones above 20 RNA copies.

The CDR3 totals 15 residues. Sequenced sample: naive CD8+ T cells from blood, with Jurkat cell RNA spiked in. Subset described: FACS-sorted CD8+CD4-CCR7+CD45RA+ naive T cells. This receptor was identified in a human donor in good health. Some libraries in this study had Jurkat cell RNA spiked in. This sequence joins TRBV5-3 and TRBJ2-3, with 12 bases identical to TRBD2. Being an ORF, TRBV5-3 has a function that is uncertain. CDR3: CASSSTSGSADSQYF. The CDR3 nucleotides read TGTGCCAGCAGCTCGACTAGCGGGAGTGCAGATTCGCAGTATTTT.